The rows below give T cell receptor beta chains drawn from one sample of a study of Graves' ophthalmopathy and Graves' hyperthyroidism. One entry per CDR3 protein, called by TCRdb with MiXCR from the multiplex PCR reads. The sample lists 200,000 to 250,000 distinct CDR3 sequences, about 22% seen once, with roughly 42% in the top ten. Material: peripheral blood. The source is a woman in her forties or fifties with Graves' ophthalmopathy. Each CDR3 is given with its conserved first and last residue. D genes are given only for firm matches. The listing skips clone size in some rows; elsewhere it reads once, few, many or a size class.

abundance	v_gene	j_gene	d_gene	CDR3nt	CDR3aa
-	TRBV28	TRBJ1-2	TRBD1	TGTGCCAGCAGTTCGGGACAGGGGTTTGGCTATGGCTACACCTTC	CASSSGQGFGYGYTF
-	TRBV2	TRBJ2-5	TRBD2	TGTGCCAGCAGGAGACTAGCGGGAGCCGGTACCCAGTACTTC	CASRRLAGAGTQYF
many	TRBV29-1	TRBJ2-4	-	TGCAGCGTTGAGATCCCCTCAAACATTCAGTACTTC	CSVEIPSNIQYF
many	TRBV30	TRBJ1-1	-	TGTGCCTGGAGTATGGGAGGCACTGAAGCTTTCTTT	CAWSMGGTEAFF
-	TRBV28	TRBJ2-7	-	TGTGCCAGCACCTTGGGTATGGTTACCTACGAGCAGTACTTC	CASTLGMVTYEQYF
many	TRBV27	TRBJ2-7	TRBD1	TGTGCCAGCAGTACGGGACAGGGGGCGTTCGAGCAGTACTTC	CASSTGQGAFEQYF
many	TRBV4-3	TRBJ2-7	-	TGCGCCAGCAGCCAAGATGGGGACTACGAGCAGTACTTC	CASSQDGDYEQYF
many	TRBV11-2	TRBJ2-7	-	TGTGCCAGCAGCTCGACAGTATCCTACGAGCAGTACTTC	CASSSTVSYEQYF
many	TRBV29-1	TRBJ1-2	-	TGCAGCGTTGGGCAGGGAGGCGGCTACACCTTC	CSVGQGGGYTF
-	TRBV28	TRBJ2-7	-	TGTGCCAGCAGTAGCGTCTCACCCTACGAGCAGTACTTC	CASSSVSPYEQYF
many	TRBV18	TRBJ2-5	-	TGTGCCAGCTCACCGGACAGTACAACAAGGCCCCAGTACTTC	CASSPDSTTRPQYF
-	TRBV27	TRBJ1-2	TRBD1	TGTATCGGGGAGGGGGCCAGCTATGGCTACACCTTC	CIGEGASYGYTF
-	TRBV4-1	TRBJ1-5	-	TGCGCCAGGAGCCAGCAACAGGGTAGCAATCAGCCCCAGCATTTT	CARSQQQGSNQPQHF
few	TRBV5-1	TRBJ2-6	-	TGCGCCAGCAGCTTGGCCCCGGCAGGAGTTCCCTCTGGGGCCAACGTCCTGACTTTC	CASSLAPAGVPSGANVLTF
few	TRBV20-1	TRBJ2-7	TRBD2	TGCAGTGCCTTCCTCGGCGGGAGGGCTCATGGCGAGCAGTACTTC	CSAFLGGRAHGEQYF
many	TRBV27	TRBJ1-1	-	TGTGCCAGACAGGGTCTCACTGAAGCTTTCTTT	CARQGLTEAFF
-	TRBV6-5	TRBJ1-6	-	TGTGCCAGCAGTTACGGTCCGAATTCACCCCTCCACTTT	CASSYGPNSPLHF
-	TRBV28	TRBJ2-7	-	TGTGCCAGCAGTTTGTTCGCCCTAGCTAGCGAGCAGTACTTC	CASSLFALASEQYF
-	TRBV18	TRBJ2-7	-	TGTGCCAGCTCACCAAAACTACGTGGAGGGGGCCCACAGGAGCAGTACTTC	CASSPKLRGGGPQEQYF
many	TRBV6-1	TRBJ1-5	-	TGTGCCAGCAGTGAATGGGACGGTGATCAGCCCCAGCATTTT	CASSEWDGDQPQHF
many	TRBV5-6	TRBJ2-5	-	TGTGCCAGCAGCTCAACAGGGTGGGCCACGGAGACCCAGTACTTC	CASSSTGWATETQYF
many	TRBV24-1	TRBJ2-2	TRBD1	TGTGCCACCAGTGACCGGGACAGGGTTGGTTCGGGGGAGCTGTTTTTT	CATSDRDRVGSGELFF
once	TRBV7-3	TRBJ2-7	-	TGTGCCAGCAGCTTAGACGGGGATGGCGAGCAGTACTTC	CASSLDGDGEQYF
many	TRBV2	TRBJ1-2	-	TGTGCCAGCAGGAGTAACAGGGATCATGGCTACACCTTC	CASRSNRDHGYTF
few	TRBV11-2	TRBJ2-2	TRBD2	TGTGCCAGCACCCGGACTAGCGGGGCGAACACCGGGGAGCTGTTTTTT	CASTRTSGANTGELFF
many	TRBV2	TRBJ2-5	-	TGTGCCAGCAAGATCAAAGAGACCCAGTACTTC	CASKIKETQYF
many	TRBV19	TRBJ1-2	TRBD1	TGTGCCAGTAGTAAGGACAGGGTAAACTATGGCTACACCTTC	CASSKDRVNYGYTF
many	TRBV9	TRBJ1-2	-	TGTGCCAGCAGCGTAGCGTACCGTGGGGGCGGGGATGGCTACACCTTC	CASSVAYRGGGDGYTF